This TCR beta chain was identified during a study of blood T cell repertoires in COVID-19. Study context: The cDNA or gDNA used as material had been derived from T cells, B-cell-depleted T cells, or PBMCs.

Original processing methods: Quantification of nucleated cells was approximated via reference gene primer amplification. This table comes from immunoSEQ multiplex PCR, and its TCRdb copy is limited to in-frame clones, with some not included. V and J calls and clone size are copied from that table; D and trimming were computed from the DNA. The sample has about 170,000 clones, roughly 73% seen once; the top ten hold about 3%. The CDR3 covers 14 residues. This chain links TRBV1 with TRBJ2-3; TRBD2, the table's D call, was not compared with the DNA. TRBV1 is tagged as a pseudogene. Sample: peripheral blood. This sequence originates from a man between 65 and 85 years old with acute or convalescent COVID-19. This chain's CDR3 is CTSSQNSCTDTQYF. DNA of the CDR3: TGCACCAGCAGCCAAAACTCCTGTACAGATACGCAGTATTTT.